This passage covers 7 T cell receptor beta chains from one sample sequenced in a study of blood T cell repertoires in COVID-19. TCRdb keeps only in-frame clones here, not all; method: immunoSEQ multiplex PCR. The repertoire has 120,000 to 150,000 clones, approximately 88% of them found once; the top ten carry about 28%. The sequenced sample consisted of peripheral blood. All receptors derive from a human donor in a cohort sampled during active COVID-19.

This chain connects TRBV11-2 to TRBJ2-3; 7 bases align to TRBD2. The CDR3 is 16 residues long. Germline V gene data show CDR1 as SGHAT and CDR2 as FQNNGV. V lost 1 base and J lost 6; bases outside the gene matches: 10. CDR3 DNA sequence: TGTGCCAGCAGCTTAGTGTCGGGGGGACCGACTGATACGCAGTATTTT. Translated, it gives CASSLVSGGPTDTQYF.

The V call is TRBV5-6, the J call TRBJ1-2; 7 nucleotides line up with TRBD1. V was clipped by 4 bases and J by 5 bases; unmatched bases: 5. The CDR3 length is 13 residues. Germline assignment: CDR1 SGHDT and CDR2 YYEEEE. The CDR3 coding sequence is TGTGCCAGCAGCCGACCAGGGGGTTATGGCTACACCTTC. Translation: CASSRPGGYGYTF.

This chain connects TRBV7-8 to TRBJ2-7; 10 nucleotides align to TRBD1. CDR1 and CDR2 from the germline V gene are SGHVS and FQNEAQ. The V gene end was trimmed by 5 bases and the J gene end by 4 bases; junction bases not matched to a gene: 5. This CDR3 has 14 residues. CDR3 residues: CASSAGTGAYEQYF. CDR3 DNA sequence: TGTGCCAGCAGCGCCGGGACAGGGGCTTACGAGCAGTACTTC.

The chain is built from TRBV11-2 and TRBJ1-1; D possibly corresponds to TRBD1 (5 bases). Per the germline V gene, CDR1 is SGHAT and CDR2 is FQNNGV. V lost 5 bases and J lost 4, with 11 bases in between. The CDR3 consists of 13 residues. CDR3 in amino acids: CASSHQGFTEAFF. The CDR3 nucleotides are TGTGCCAGCAGCCATCAGGGTTTCACTGAAGCTTTCTTT.

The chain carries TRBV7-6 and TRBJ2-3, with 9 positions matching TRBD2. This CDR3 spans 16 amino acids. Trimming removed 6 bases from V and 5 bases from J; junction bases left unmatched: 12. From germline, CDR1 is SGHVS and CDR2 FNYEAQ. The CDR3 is CASSNAGGAREDTQYF. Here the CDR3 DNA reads TGTGCCAGCAGTAACGCGGGGGGGGCCAGGGAAGATACGCAGTATTTT. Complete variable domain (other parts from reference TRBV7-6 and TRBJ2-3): GAGVSQSPRYKVTKRGQDVALRCDPISGHVSLYWYRQALGQGPEFLTYFNYEAQQDKSGLPNDRFSAERPEGSISTLTIQRTEQRDSAMYRCASSNAGGAREDTQYFGPGTRLTVL.

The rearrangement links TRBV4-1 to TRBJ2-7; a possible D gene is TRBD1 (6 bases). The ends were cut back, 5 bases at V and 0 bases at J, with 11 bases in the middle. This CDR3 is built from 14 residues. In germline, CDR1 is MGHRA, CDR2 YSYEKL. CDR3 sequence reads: CASSLDSPSYEQYF. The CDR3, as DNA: TGCGCCAGCAGCTTGGACAGCCCCTCCTACGAGCAGTACTTC.

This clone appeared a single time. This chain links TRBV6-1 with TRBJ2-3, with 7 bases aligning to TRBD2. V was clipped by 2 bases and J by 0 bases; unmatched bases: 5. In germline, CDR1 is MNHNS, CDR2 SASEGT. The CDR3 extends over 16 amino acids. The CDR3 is CASSERSGASTDTQYF. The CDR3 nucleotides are TGTGCCAGCAGTGAACGGAGCGGGGCTAGCACAGATACGCAGTATTTT.